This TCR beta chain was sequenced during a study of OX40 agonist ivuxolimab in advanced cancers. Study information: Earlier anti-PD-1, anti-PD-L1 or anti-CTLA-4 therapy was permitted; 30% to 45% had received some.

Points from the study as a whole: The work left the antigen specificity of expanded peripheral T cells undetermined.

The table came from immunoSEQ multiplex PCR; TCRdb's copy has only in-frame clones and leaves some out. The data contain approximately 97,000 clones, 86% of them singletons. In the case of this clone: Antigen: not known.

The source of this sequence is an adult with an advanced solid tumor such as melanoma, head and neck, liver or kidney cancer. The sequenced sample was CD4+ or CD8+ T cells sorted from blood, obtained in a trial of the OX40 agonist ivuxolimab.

The CDR3 sequence: CASSQDTGFYEQYF. In nucleotides, the CDR3 is TGTGCCAGCAGCCAAGATACTGGTTTCTACGAGCAGTACTTC. V is TRBV4-2 and J is TRBJ2-7, with unresolved D. The CDR3 runs 14 residues. Looked up from germline, CDR1 is LGHNA and CDR2 is YNFKEQ. Trimming removed 0 bases at V and 3 bases at J, with 9 bases between.